This is a list of T cell receptor beta chains from one sample in a study of T cells expressing NK-cell markers. TCRdb re-called the 5' RACE reads and shows each CDR3 protein once, DNA omitted. The record lists approximately 460,000 distinct CDR3 sequences, of which the ten most abundant hold 7.3%. Sequenced input: blood T cells: a sorted CD56 or NKG2C T cell subset, CD4+ or CD8+ T cells, or bulk PBMC T cells (not recorded which). The receptors derive from a woman aged 18-70 years in good health. Both conserved end residues are part of each CDR3.

J: TRBJ1-1; V: TRBV10-3; length: 15; CDR3: CAISEFTATTNEAFF
J: TRBJ2-3; V: TRBV7-2; length: 16; CDR3: CASSFRDGRSTDTQYF
J: TRBJ2-7; V: TRBV20-1; length: 16; CDR3: CSARDRSGTGVYEQYF
J: TRBJ2-7; V: TRBV28; length: 17; CDR3: CASSFGLAGVLSYEQYF
J: TRBJ2-1; V: TRBV25-1; length: 14; CDR3: CASSGDSLYNEQFF
J: TRBJ2-5; V: TRBV20-1; length: 12; CDR3: CSARVDQRTQYF
J: TRBJ2-1; V: TRBV3-1; length: 14; CDR3: CASSQGAQGGVQFF
J: TRBJ2-3; V: TRBV7-9; length: 15; CDR3: CASSIFAGFVDTQYF
J: TRBJ2-5; V: TRBV11-2; length: 13; CDR3: CASSREVVETQYF
J: TRBJ2-3; V: TRBV13; length: 15; CDR3: CASSTWGAPTDTQYF
J: TRBJ2-2; V: TRBV4-3; length: 15; CDR3: CASSQDWANTGELFF
J: TRBJ1-6; V: TRBV5-1; length: 14; CDR3: CASSLVQENSPLHF
J: TRBJ2-1; V: TRBV19; length: 15; CDR3: CASSPISSAYNEQFF
J: TRBJ2-3; V: TRBV30; length: 15; CDR3: CAWSDGQGARDTQYF
J: TRBJ1-4; V: TRBV5-6; length: 14; CDR3: CASSLGPTEEKLFF
J: TRBJ2-1; V: TRBV7-6; length: 16; CDR3: CASSKGTSGAYNEQFF
J: TRBJ2-7; V: TRBV11-2; length: 15; CDR3: CASRSPTIGNYEQYF
J: TRBJ2-2; V: TRBV28; length: 14; CDR3: CASTRDTSRGELFF
J: TRBJ2-1; V: TRBV6-5; length: 16; CDR3: CASSYSSGDAQDEQFF
J: TRBJ2-2; V: TRBV11-2; length: 19; CDR3: CASSLFIRRTQTNTGELFF
J: TRBJ2-5; V: TRBV6-1; length: 18; CDR3: CASSITGLAGAGYGTQYF
J: TRBJ1-1; V: TRBV6-6; length: 13; CDR3: CATNPGGGTEAFF
J: TRBJ1-4; V: TRBV28; length: 13; CDR3: CASSPGQPEKLFF
J: TRBJ1-4; V: TRBV12-3/TRBV12-4; length: 13; CDR3: CASISSLSEKLFF
J: TRBJ2-3; V: TRBV14; length: 17; CDR3: CASSQDGERETRDTQYF
J: TRBJ2-5; V: TRBV20-1; length: 12; CDR3: CSASGGPETQYF
J: TRBJ1-2; V: TRBV5-4; length: 13; CDR3: CASSLSYNYGYTF
J: TRBJ2-3; V: TRBV4-3; length: 15; CDR3: CASSQGSGCTDTQYF
J: TRBJ2-5; V: TRBV9; length: 16; CDR3: CASSVGLAGRGETQYF
J: TRBJ2-2; V: TRBV11-1; length: 14; CDR3: CASNLGQGTGELFF
J: TRBJ2-5; V: TRBV7-8; length: 15; CDR3: CASSSPSGEQETQYF